Presented here are 10 T cell receptor beta chains from one specimen sequenced in a study of T cell responses to AZD1222 COVID-19 vaccine. Sequenced by immunoSEQ multiplex PCR; TCRdb stores in-frame clones only, minus some. The sample consists of roughly 51,000 clones, 89% of them appearing once. The sample here was peripheral blood, taken 28 days after the second AZD1222 dose. These receptors all stem from an adult who received the AZD1222 COVID-19 vaccine.

The gene calls are TRBV6-5 and TRBJ2-3, with 10 bases that match TRBD1. Germline V lookup: CDR1 MNHEY, CDR2 SVGAGI. J was trimmed by 3 bases and V by 6 bases; bases with no gene match: 6. The CDR3 loop spans 15 amino acids. The CDR3 spells CASRGQGRDTDTQYF. CDR3 DNA sequence: TGTGCCAGCAGGGGACAGGGGAGGGATACAGATACGCAGTATTTT.

The chain joins TRBV14 to TRBJ2-3; 7 bases match TRBD2. J lost 3 bases, V lost 2 bases, and 8 bases had no gene match. The CDR3 runs 16 residues. From germline, CDR1 is SGHDN and CDR2 FVKESK. The CDR3 bases are TGTGCCAGCAGCCAAATGGGAGGGAAAACGACAGATACGCAGTATTTT. This translates into CASSQMGGKTTDTQYF.

The chain uses TRBV5-6 and TRBJ2-7; 10 bases agree with TRBD1. Trimming took 3 bases from V and 2 from J; bases not matched to a gene: 5. Germline CDR1 SGHDT, CDR2 YYEEEE. CDR3 size: 15 residues. For the CDR3, the DNA is TGTGCCAGCAGCTCGGCGGGACAGGGGCCCTACGAGCAGTACTTC. Amino acids: CASSSAGQGPYEQYF.

This clone came up once. The chain is built from TRBV7-2 and TRBJ2-1; a weak D match, TRBD2 (6 bases). The germline CDR1 and CDR2 sequences are SGHTA and FQGNSA. The CDR3 has 17 amino acids. Trimming cost V 4 bases and J 0 bases, with 16 bases left between them. CDR3 nucleotides: TGTGCCAGCAGCTCCGGTGGAGGGGCCCGCTCCTACAATGAGCAGTTCTTC. Translated: CASSSGGGARSYNEQFF.

This clone appeared a few times. The chain recombines TRBV5-1 with TRBJ1-3; possibly TRBD1 for D (5 bases). The V and J ends lost 0 bases and 2 bases respectively, with 9 bases between them. The CDR3 spans 15 residues. The germline CDR1 and CDR2 sequences are SGHRS and YFSETQ. CDR3: CASSLEGATGNTIYF. CDR3 nucleotides: TGCGCCAGCAGCTTGGAAGGGGCAACTGGAAACACCATATATTTT.

The chain links TRBV27 to TRBJ2-7; D perhaps matches TRBD2 (6 bases). CDR3 length: 14 amino acids. Per the germline V gene, CDR1 is MNHEY and CDR2 is SMNVEV (reference sequence). The V and J ends lost 3 bases and 0 bases respectively, with 9 bases between them. CDR3 region: CASSFGTGSYEQYF. DNA for the CDR3: TGTGCCAGCAGTTTCGGGACTGGCTCCTACGAGCAGTACTTC.

The chain is built from TRBV18 and TRBJ2-5; D may be TRBD2 (6 bases). Trimming took off 3 bases at V and 2 bases at J, with 10 bases between the two ends. CDR3 length equals 14 residues. Germline V CDR1 and CDR2: KGHSH, LQKENI. CDR3 bases: TGTGCCAGCTCACCCGGGGGAGATCAAGAGACCCAGTACTTC. Protein: CASSPGGDQETQYF.

This chain connects TRBV2 to TRBJ1-3; D unclear. The germline gives CDR1 SNHLY, CDR2 FYNNEI. V was cut by 4 bases and J by 0 bases, with 10 bases left in between. The CDR3 sequence is 15 residues long. CDR3 in amino acids: CASSAGIVSGNTIYF. The CDR3 DNA reads TGTGCCAGCAGTGCCGGCATCGTCTCTGGAAACACCATATATTTT.

The V call is TRBV5-6, the J call TRBJ1-1, with TRBD1 identical over 9 bases. Germline values: CDR1 SGHDT, CDR2 YYEEEE. V was pared by 4 bases and J by 6 bases, with 7 bases of the junction left unmatched. The CDR3 spans 14 residues. The CDR3 protein is CASSLGTGYSEAFF. CDR3 nucleotide sequence: TGTGCCAGCAGCCTCGGGACAGGGTACTCTGAAGCTTTCTTT.

V is TRBV11-2 and J is TRBJ2-1; tentative D call: TRBD1 (6 bases). The V and J ends lost 1 base and 2 bases respectively, with 18 bases between them. The CDR3 length is 18 residues. Germline CDR1 and CDR2: SGHAT and FQNNGV. In nucleotides, the CDR3 is TGTGCCAGCAGCTTAGTGGGGGTAGGGCAGGGGCCCTACAATGAGCAGTTCTTC. Its translation: CASSLVGVGQGPYNEQFF.